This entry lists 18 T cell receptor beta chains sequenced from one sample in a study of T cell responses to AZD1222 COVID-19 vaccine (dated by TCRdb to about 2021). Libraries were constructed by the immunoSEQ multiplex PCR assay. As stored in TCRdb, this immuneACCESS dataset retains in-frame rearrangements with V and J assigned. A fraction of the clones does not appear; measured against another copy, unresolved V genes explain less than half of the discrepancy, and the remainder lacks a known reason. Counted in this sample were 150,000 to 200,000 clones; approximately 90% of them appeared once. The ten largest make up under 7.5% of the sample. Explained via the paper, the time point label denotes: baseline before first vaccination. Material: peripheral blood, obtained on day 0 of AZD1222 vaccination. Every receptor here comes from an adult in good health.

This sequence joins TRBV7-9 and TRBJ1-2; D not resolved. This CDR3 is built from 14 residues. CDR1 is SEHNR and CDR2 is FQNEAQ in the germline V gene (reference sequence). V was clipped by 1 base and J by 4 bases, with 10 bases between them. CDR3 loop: CASSLVRPAYGYTF. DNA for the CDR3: TGTGCCAGCAGCTTAGTGCGACCCGCCTATGGCTACACCTTC.

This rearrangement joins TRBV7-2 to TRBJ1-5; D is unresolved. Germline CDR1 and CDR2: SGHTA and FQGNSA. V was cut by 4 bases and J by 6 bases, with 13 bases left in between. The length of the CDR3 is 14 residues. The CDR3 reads CASSSGSAGQPQHF. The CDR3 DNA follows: TGTGCCAGCAGCTCGGGGTCAGCTGGTCAGCCCCAGCATTTT. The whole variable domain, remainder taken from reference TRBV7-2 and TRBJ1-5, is GAGVSQSPSNKVTEKGKDVELRCDPISGHTALYWYRQSLGQGLEFLIYFQGNSAPDKSGLPSDRFSAERTGGSVSTLTIQRTQQEDSAVYLCASSSGSAGQPQHFGDGTRLSIL.

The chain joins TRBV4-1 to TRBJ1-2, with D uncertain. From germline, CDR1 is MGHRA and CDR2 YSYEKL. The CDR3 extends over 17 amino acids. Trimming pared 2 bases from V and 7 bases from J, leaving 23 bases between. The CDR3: CASSQTGGNWLVSGYTF. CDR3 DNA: TGCGCCAGCAGCCAAACGGGCGGGAATTGGTTGGTCTCTGGCTACACCTTC.

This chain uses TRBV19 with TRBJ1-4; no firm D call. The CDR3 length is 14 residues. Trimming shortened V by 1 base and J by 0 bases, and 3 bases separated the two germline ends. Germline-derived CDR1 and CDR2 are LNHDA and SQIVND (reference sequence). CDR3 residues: CASSIGATNEKLFF. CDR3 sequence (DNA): TGTGCCAGTAGTATAGGGGCAACTAATGAAAAACTGTTTTTT.

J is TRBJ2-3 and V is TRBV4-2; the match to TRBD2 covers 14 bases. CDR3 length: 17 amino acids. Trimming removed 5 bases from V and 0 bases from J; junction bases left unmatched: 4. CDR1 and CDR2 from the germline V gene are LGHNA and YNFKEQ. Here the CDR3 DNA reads TGTGCCAGCAGCAAGGGACTAGCGGGAGCTAGCACAGATACGCAGTATTTT. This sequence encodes CASSKGLAGASTDTQYF.

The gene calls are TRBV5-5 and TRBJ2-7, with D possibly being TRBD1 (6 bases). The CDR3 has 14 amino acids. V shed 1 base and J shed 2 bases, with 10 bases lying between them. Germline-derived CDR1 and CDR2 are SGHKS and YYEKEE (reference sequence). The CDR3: CASSLQGHTYEQYF. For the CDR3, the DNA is TGTGCCAGCAGCTTGCAGGGGCATACCTACGAGCAGTACTTC.

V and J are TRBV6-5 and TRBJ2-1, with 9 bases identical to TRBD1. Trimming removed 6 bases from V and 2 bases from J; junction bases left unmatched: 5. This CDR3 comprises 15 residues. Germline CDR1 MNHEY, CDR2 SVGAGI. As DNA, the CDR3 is TGTGCCAGCAGCAGACAGGGGGTTCCCTACAATGAGCAGTTCTTC. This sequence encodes CASSRQGVPYNEQFF.

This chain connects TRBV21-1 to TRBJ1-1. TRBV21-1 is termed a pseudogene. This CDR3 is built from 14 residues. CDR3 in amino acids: CASSKGTMNTEAFF. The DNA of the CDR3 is TGTGCCAGCAGCAAAGGGACCATGAACACTGAAGCTTTCTTT.

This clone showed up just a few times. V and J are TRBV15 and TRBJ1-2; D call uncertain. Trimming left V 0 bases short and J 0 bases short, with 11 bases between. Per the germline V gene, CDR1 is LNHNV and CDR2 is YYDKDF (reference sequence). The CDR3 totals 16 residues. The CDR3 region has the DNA TGTGCCACCAGCAGAGATTTCCAGGCTACTAACTATGGCTACACCTTC. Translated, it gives CATSRDFQATNYGYTF.

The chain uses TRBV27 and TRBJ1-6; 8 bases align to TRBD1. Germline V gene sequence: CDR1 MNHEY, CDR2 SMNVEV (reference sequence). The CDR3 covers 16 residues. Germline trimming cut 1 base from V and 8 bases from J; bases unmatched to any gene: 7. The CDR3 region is CASSLLAGGGYSPLHF. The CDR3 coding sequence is TGTGCCAGCAGTTTATTGGCAGGGGGCGGGTATTCACCCCTCCACTTT.

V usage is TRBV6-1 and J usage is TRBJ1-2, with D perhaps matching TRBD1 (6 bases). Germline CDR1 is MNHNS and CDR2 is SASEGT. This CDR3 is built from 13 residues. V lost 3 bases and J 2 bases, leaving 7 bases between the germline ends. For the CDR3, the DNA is TGTGCCAGCAGTGAGGGGACAAACTATGGCTACACCTTC. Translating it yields CASSEGTNYGYTF.

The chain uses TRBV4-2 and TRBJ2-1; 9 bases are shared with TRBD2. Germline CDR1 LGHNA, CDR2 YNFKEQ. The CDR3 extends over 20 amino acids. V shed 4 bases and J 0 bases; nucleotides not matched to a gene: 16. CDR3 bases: TGTGCCAGCAGCCCCAGGGGAGGAGCGGGAGGCCCTAGCTCCTACAATGAGCAGTTCTTC. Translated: CASSPRGGAGGPSSYNEQFF.

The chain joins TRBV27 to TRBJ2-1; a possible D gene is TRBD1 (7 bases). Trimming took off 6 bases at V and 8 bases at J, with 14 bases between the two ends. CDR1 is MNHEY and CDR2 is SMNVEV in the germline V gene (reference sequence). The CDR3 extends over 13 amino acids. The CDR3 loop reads CASSRGARDEQFF. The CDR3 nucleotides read TGTGCCAGCAGCAGGGGGGCCAGGGATGAGCAGTTCTTC.

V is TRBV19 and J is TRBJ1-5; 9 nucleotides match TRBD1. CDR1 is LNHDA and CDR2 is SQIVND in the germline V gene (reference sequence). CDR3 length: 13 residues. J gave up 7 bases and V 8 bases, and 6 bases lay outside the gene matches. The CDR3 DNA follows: TGTGCCAGTCACGGGACAGGGTTGCAGCCCCAGCATTTT. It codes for CASHGTGLQPQHF. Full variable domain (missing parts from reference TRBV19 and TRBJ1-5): DGGITQSPKYLFRKEGQNVTLSCEQNLNHDAMYWYRQDPGQGLRLIYYSQIVNDFQKGDIAEGYSVSREKKESFPLTVTSAQKNPTAFYLCASHGTGLQPQHFGDGTRLSIL.

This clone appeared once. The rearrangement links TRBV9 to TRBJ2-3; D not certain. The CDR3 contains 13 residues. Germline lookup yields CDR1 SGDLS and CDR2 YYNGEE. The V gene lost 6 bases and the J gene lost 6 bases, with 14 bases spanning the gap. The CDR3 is CASTERNFDTQYF. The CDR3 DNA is TGTGCCAGCACCGAAAGGAACTTTGATACGCAGTATTTT. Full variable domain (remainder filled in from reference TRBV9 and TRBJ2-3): DSGVTQTPKHLITATGQRVTLRCSPRSGDLSVYWYQQSLDQGLQFLIQYYNGEERAKGNILERFSAQQFPDLHSELNLSSLELGDSALYFCASTERNFDTQYFGPGTRLTVL.

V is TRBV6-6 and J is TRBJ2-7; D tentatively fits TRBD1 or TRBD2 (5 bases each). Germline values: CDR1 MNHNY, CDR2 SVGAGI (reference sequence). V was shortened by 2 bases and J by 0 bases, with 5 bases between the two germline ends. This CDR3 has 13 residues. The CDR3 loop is CASSYGGSYEQYF. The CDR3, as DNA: TGTGCCAGCAGTTACGGGGGCTCCTACGAGCAGTACTTC.

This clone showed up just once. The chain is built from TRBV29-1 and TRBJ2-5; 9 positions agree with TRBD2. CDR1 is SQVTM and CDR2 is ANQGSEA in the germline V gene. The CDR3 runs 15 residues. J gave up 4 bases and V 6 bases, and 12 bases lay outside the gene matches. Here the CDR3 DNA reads TGCAGCGTCAAAGTAGCGGGGGCCAGGGGAGAGACCCAGTACTTC. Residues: CSVKVAGARGETQYF.

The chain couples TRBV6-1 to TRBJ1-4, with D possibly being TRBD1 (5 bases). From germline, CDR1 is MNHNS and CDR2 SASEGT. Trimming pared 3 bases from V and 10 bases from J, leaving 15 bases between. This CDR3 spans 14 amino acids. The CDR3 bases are TGTGCCAGCAGTGAGAGTCAAGGGACCGGAAAACTGTTTTTT. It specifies CASSESQGTGKLFF.